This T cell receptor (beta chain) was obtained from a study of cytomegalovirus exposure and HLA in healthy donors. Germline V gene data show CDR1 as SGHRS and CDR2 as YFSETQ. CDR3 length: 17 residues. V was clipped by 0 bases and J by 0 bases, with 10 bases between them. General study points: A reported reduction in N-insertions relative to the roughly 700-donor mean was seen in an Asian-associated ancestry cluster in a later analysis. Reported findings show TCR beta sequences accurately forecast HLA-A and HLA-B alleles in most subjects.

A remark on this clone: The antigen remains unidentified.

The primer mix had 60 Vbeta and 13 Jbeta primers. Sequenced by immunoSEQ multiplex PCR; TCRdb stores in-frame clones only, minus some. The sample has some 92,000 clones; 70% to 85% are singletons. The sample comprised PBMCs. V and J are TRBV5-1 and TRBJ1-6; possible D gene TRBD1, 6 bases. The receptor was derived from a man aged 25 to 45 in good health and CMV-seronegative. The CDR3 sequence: CASSLAGEGSYNSPLHF. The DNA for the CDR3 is TGCGCCAGCAGCTTGGCAGGGGAAGGCTCCTATAATTCACCCCTCCACTTT. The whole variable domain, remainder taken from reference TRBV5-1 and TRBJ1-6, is KAGVTQTPRYLIKTRGQQVTLSCSPISGHRSVSWYQQTPGQGLQFLFEYFSETQRNKGNFPGRFSGRQFSNSRSEMNVSTLELGDSALYLCASSLAGEGSYNSPLHFGNGTRLTVT.